What follows is one T cell receptor (beta chain) and its context. This record comes from a study of CD8+CD57+ T cells in acquired aplastic anemia. Genomic DNA served as template for TCR beta VDJ and CDR3 profiling. Via MiXCR, TCRdb re-called the reads, giving one row per CDR3 protein. Of about 160,000 distinct CDR3 sequences listed, around 40% are singletons. The germline V gene encodes CDR1 MNHEY and CDR2 SVGEGT. The CDR3 totals 11 residues. Trimming shortened V by 6 bases and J by 4 bases, and 6 bases separated the two germline ends. This chain links TRBV6-2 or TRBV6-3 with TRBJ1-1; D possibly corresponds to TRBD1 (5 bases). Input material: sorted CD4+, CD8+, or CD8+CD57+ T cells (not recorded which) from PBMCs. The sequence was obtained from a human donor in good health. The DNA for the CDR3 is TGTGCCAGCAGGGGGGTCACTGAAGCTTTCTTT. This codes for CASRGVTEAFF.